These 29 T cell receptor beta chains came from one sample sequenced in a study of blood T cell repertoires in COVID-19. TCRdb's copy holds only in-frame clones and misses some; the assay was immunoSEQ multiplex PCR. The profile shows approximately 77,000 clones, 85% to 90% of them singletons. Sequencing was done on a sample of peripheral blood. Every receptor here comes from a man over 45 with active COVID-19.

The chain recombines TRBV18 with TRBJ1-1; D is possibly TRBD1 (6 bases). The V end lost 4 bases, the J end lost 2 bases, and 8 bases lay between the germline ends. CDR1 KGHSH and CDR2 LQKENI come from the germline V gene. The CDR3 covers 13 residues. The CDR3 DNA follows: TGTGCCAGCTCACGGACAGAAAACACTGAAGCTTTCTTT. It encodes CASSRTENTEAFF.

V is TRBV4-1 and J is TRBJ2-7; 8 bases map to TRBD1. Germline values: CDR1 MGHRA, CDR2 YSYEKL. The V segment lost 0 bases and the J segment 4 bases; nucleotides outside the gene matches: 5. This CDR3 has 15 amino acids. The CDR3 protein is CASSQEADRVYEQYF. CDR3 DNA: TGCGCCAGCAGCCAAGAGGCGGACAGGGTGTACGAGCAGTACTTC.

V and J are TRBV29-1 and TRBJ1-1; 8 bases agree with TRBD1. The trim removed 6 bases at V and 4 bases at J, leaving 7 bases unmatched. The V gene's germline CDR1 is SQVTM and CDR2 ANQGSEA. CDR3 size: 13 residues. The CDR3 sequence is CSVAGTGPTEAFF. In DNA, the CDR3 is TGCAGCGTAGCCGGGACAGGTCCCACTGAAGCTTTCTTT.

The chain joins TRBV19 to TRBJ2-5; 9 bases line up with TRBD1. V gave up 3 bases and J gave up 7 bases; unmatched junction bases: 12. CDR1 is LNHDA and CDR2 is SQIVND in the germline V gene (reference sequence). There are 16 residues in the CDR3. The CDR3 DNA sequence: TGTGCCAGTAGTATGAGTCTTGGACAGGGGTGGCCGACCCAGTACTTC. Amino acids: CASSMSLGQGWPTQYF.

This clone was seen just once. The chain combines TRBV19 with TRBJ1-5; TRBD1 might be the D (5 bases). CDR3 length equals 15 residues. Germline V lookup: CDR1 LNHDA, CDR2 SQIVND (reference sequence). The ends were cut back, 6 bases at V and 4 bases at J, with 16 bases in the middle. CDR3 bases: TGTGCCAGTAGAGGGGAGGCAGGGTTGAATCAGCCCCAGCATTTT. As protein: CASRGEAGLNQPQHF.

V is TRBV28 and J is TRBJ2-5; tentative D call: TRBD1 (6 bases). The CDR3 runs to 14 residues. The V end lost 6 bases, the J end lost 4 bases, and 15 bases lay between the germline ends. The germline V gene encodes CDR1 MDHEN and CDR2 SYDVKM. The CDR3 bases are TGTGCCAGCAGCCTCCCCGCAGGGGTAGAGACCCAGTACTTC. It encodes CASSLPAGVETQYF.

The J gene is TRBJ2-7, the V gene TRBV5-1; 10 nucleotides align to TRBD1. Germline trimming cut 8 bases from V and 3 bases from J; bases unmatched to any gene: 2. This CDR3 is 12 amino acids long. Germline CDR1 and CDR2: SGHRS and YFSETQ. In DNA form, the CDR3 reads TGCGCCAGTGGACAGGGGGGCTACGAGCAGTACTTC. Encoded protein: CASGQGGYEQYF.

The V gene is TRBV28, the J gene TRBJ2-1, with 7 bases lining up with TRBD2. The CDR3 length is 12 residues. CDR1 and CDR2 from the germline V gene are MDHEN and SYDVKM. Losses at the gene ends were 6 bases for V and 15 bases for J; bases not matched to a gene: 11. The CDR3 bases are TGTGCCAGCAGCTTGTCCCTCGGGAGGCGGTTCTTC. Protein: CASSLSLGRRFF.

This clone appeared once. The CDR3 reads CASSLAGGYSTDTQYF. DNA of the CDR3: TGCGCCAGCAGCCTAGCGGGAGGGTATAGCACAGATACGCAGTATTTT. This chain uses TRBV5-1 with TRBJ2-3, with 12 bases lining up with TRBD2. Germline trimming cut 4 bases from V and 0 bases from J; bases unmatched to any gene: 3. This CDR3 has 16 residues. The germline gives CDR1 SGHRS, CDR2 YFSETQ. The full variable domain, rest sourced from reference TRBV5-1 and TRBJ2-3, is KAGVTQTPRYLIKTRGQQVTLSCSPISGHRSVSWYQQTPGQGLQFLFEYFSETQRNKGNFPGRFSGRQFSNSRSEMNVSTLELGDSALYLCASSLAGGYSTDTQYFGPGTRLTVL.

The J gene is TRBJ1-1, the V gene TRBV6-5; a weak D match, TRBD1 (5 bases). This CDR3 is built from 15 residues. The germline V and J ends were trimmed by 0 bases and 4 bases, with 12 bases remaining between them. CDR1 is MNHEY and CDR2 is SVGAGI in the germline V gene. CDR3 in amino acids: CASSYSQPGVTEAFF. The CDR3 DNA reads as TGTGCCAGCAGTTACTCACAGCCGGGGGTCACTGAAGCTTTCTTT.

The chain has TRBV6-2 or TRBV6-3 and TRBJ2-1; a possible D gene is TRBD1 (5 bases). This CDR3 is built from 14 residues. Trimming removed 5 bases at V and 3 bases at J, with 11 bases between. CDR1 and CDR2 from the germline V gene are MNHEY and SVGEGT. CDR3 sequence reads: CASSAGFFYNEQFF. CDR3 DNA: TGTGCCAGCAGTGCAGGGTTTTTCTACAATGAGCAGTTCTTC.

V usage is TRBV12-2 and J usage is TRBJ1-1; TRBD1, the table's D call, was not compared with the DNA. TRBV12-2 is annotated as a pseudogene. This CDR3 spans 14 amino acids. The chain's CDR3 is CASRLTGRNTEAFF. The CDR3 bases are TGTGCAAGTCGCCTGACAGGGAGGAACACTGAAGCTTTCTTT.

The V call is TRBV21-1, the J call TRBJ2-7; no DNA check was done on the table's D call, TRBD2. TRBV21-1 has pseudogene status. The CDR3 consists of 15 residues. For the CDR3, the DNA is TGTGCCAGCAGCAAAGCGGGAGGACGGAAATACGAGCAGTACTTC. It specifies CASSKAGGRKYEQYF.

In DNA, the CDR3 is TGTGCCAGCAGCATGACAGGGAATGGCTACACCTTC. It specifies CASSMTGNGYTF. The chain has TRBV6-5 and TRBJ1-2, with 7 nucleotides matching TRBD1. The germline gives CDR1 MNHEY, CDR2 SVGAGI. The CDR3 consists of 12 residues. V lost 6 bases, J lost 6 bases, and 4 bases stayed unmatched.

This clone was detected once. V usage is TRBV6-5 and J usage is TRBJ2-3; D is undetermined. CDR3 length: 16 residues. Trimming pared 0 bases from V and 1 base from J, leaving 11 bases between. Germline CDR1 MNHEY, CDR2 SVGAGI. CDR3 nucleotide sequence: TGTGCCAGCAGTTACTCGATTACTCGAGGCACAGATACGCAGTATTTT. This encodes CASSYSITRGTDTQYF.

The chain has TRBV11-2 and TRBJ2-2, with 11 bases identical to TRBD2. V dropped 4 bases and J dropped 4; count of bases not matched to a gene: 8. The CDR3 is 17 amino acids. Germline loops: CDR1 SGHAT, CDR2 FQNNGV. For the CDR3, the DNA is TGTGCCAGCAGCTCTACCCGGACTAGCGGGCTCACCGGGGAGCTGTTTTTT. As protein: CASSSTRTSGLTGELFF.

J is TRBJ1-6 and V is TRBV5-1; D perhaps matches TRBD1 (5 bases). Trimming took off 0 bases at V and 10 bases at J, with 14 bases between the two ends. CDR1 is SGHRS and CDR2 is YFSETQ in the germline V gene. This CDR3 contains 15 residues. The CDR3 protein is CASSLGQGYNSPLHF. The CDR3 DNA is TGCGCCAGCAGCTTGGGGCAGGGCTACAACTCACCCCTCCACTTT. Looking up the rest from reference TRBV5-1 and TRBJ1-6 gives the full variable domain: KAGVTQTPRYLIKTRGQQVTLSCSPISGHRSVSWYQQTPGQGLQFLFEYFSETQRNKGNFPGRFSGRQFSNSRSEMNVSTLELGDSALYLCASSLGQGYNSPLHFGNGTRLTVT.

This rearrangement joins TRBV9 to TRBJ2-3; 12 bases match TRBD2. V lost 1 base, J lost 4 bases, and 4 bases stayed unmatched. The CDR3 has 16 amino acids. Germline V gene data show CDR1 as SGDLS and CDR2 as YYNGEE. The CDR3 sequence: CASSVLAGGPADTQYF. For the CDR3, the DNA is TGTGCCAGCAGCGTACTAGCGGGAGGGCCCGCAGATACGCAGTATTTT. Combining the CDR3 with reference TRBV9 and TRBJ2-3 gives the whole variable domain DSGVTQTPKHLITATGQRVTLRCSPRSGDLSVYWYQQSLDQGLQFLIQYYNGEERAKGNILERFSAQQFPDLHSELNLSSLELGDSALYFCASSVLAGGPADTQYFGPGTRLTVL.

The V and J genes are TRBV2 and TRBJ1-5; D is possibly TRBD1 (5 bases). Germline loops: CDR1 SNHLY, CDR2 FYNNEI. Deletions cut 6 bases from V and 5 bases from J, with 11 bases between. The CDR3 has 13 amino acids. CDR3 region: CASRTVLDQPQHF. The CDR3 nucleotides are TGTGCCAGCAGGACAGTATTAGATCAGCCCCAGCATTTT. The full variable domain, in which reference TRBV2 and TRBJ1-5 provide the parts outside the CDR3, is EPEVTQTPSHQVTQMGQEVILRCVPISNHLYFYWYRQILGQKVEFLVSFYNNEISEKSEIFDDQFSVERPDGSNFTLKIRSTKLEDSAMYFCASRTVLDQPQHFGDGTRLSIL.

The J gene is TRBJ2-1, the V gene TRBV7-3; tentatively, D is TRBD2 (5 bases). V lost 5 bases and J 10 bases, leaving 21 bases between the germline ends. CDR3 length: 15 amino acids. Germline V lookup: CDR1 SGHTA, CDR2 FQGTGA. CDR3 nucleotides: TGTGCCAGCAGCCCTACTCCCGGTGCTGGGGAGGAGCAGTTCTTC. It translates to CASSPTPGAGEEQFF. Using reference TRBV7-3 and TRBJ2-1 for the parts outside the CDR3, the full variable domain is GAGVSQTPSNKVTEKGKYVELRCDPISGHTALYWYRQSLGQGPEFLIYFQGTGAADDSGLPNDRFFAVRPEGSVSTLKIQRTERGDSAVYLCASSPTPGAGEEQFFGPGTRLTVL.

The chain uses TRBV5-6 and TRBJ2-1; 10 bases map to TRBD2. J gave up 6 bases and V 0 bases, and 0 bases lay outside the gene matches. Per the germline V gene, CDR1 is SGHDT and CDR2 is YYEEEE. The CDR3 has 14 amino acids. CDR3 region: CASSLASGSNEQFF. DNA for the CDR3: TGTGCCAGCAGCTTGGCTAGCGGGAGCAATGAGCAGTTCTTC.

This chain links TRBV29-1 with TRBJ1-2; no firm D call. V was clipped by 2 bases and J by 6 bases, with 13 bases between them. Germline-derived CDR1 and CDR2 are SQVTM and ANQGSEA. There are 13 residues in the CDR3. The CDR3 region is CSVERQQFHGYTF. In nucleotides, the CDR3 is TGCAGCGTTGAAAGACAACAGTTCCATGGCTACACCTTC.

The V gene is TRBV5-6, the J gene TRBJ2-7, with D perhaps TRBD1 (6 bases). This CDR3 has 16 amino acids. Germline V lookup: CDR1 SGHDT, CDR2 YYEEEE. The V end lost 3 bases, the J end lost 1 base, and 17 bases lay between the germline ends. CDR3 bases: TGTGCCAGCAGCTCGAGGACAGTCCGGTCTTCCTACGAGCAGTACTTC. Its protein is CASSSRTVRSSYEQYF.

The rearrangement uses TRBV4-3 and TRBJ1-1; D gene ambiguous. CDR1 is LGHNA and CDR2 is YSLEER in the germline V gene. V lost 1 base and J 5 bases, leaving 29 bases between the germline ends. The CDR3 is 20 residues long. The chain's CDR3 is CASSQARIKYGLGSETEAFF. The CDR3 DNA follows: TGCGCCAGCAGCCAAGCTAGGATAAAATATGGCTTAGGCTCGGAGACTGAAGCTTTCTTT.

A single count supports this clone. The chain carries TRBV7-8 and TRBJ1-3; tentative D call: TRBD1 (5 bases). Germline lookup yields CDR1 SGHVS and CDR2 FQNEAQ. V was trimmed by 4 bases and J by 6 bases, leaving 10 bases between them. The length of the CDR3 is 13 residues. This CDR3 is CASSSDRQNTIYF. The CDR3 nucleotides read TGTGCCAGCAGCTCCGACAGACAAAACACCATATATTTT.

The gene calls are TRBV7-6 and TRBJ1-2; 8 nucleotides match TRBD1. The CDR3 is 15 amino acids. V was clipped by 1 base and J by 3 bases; unmatched bases: 4. The germline V gene has CDR1 SGHVS and CDR2 FNYEAQ. The CDR3 is CASSLGSGGDYGYTF. The CDR3 DNA sequence: TGTGCCAGCAGCTTAGGCTCAGGGGGCGACTATGGCTACACCTTC.

The gene calls are TRBV18 and TRBJ2-5; D ambiguous. The CDR3 is made up of 13 amino acids. The V gene lost 3 bases and the J gene lost 1 base, with 6 bases spanning the gap. CDR1 and CDR2 from the germline V gene are KGHSH and LQKENI. The CDR3 here is CASSPAAQETQYF. The DNA of the CDR3 is TGTGCCAGCTCACCGGCGGCCCAAGAGACCCAGTACTTC. The full variable domain, in which reference TRBV18 and TRBJ2-5 provide the parts outside the CDR3, is NAGVMQNPRHLVRRRGQEARLRCSPMKGHSHVYWYRQLPEEGLKFMVYLQKENIIDESGMPKERFSAEFPKEGPSILRIQQVVRGDSAAYFCASSPAAQETQYFGPGTRLLVL.

The chain has TRBV7-2 and TRBJ2-5, with a tentative D call TRBD2 (6 bases). CDR1 is SGHTA and CDR2 is FQGNSA in the germline V gene. V was pared by 5 bases and J by 7 bases, with 23 bases between. The CDR3 has 16 amino acids. CDR3 sequence (DNA): TGTGCCAGCAGCCCCGAGCAGTGGCGGGGTATGGGGACCCAGTACTTC. It translates to CASSPEQWRGMGTQYF.

The chain joins TRBV14 to TRBJ1-2; 7 bases match TRBD1. Trimming cost V 2 bases and J 5 bases; bases outside gene matches: 5. The CDR3 is 14 amino acids. Germline-derived CDR1 and CDR2 are SGHDN and FVKESK. CDR3 loop: CASSQPGRGYGYTF. As DNA, the CDR3 is TGTGCCAGCAGCCAACCGGGCAGGGGGTATGGCTACACCTTC.